What follows are 32 T cell receptor beta chains derived from one specimen sequenced in a study of OX40 agonist ivuxolimab in advanced cancers. Generated by immunoSEQ multiplex PCR, the TCRdb table keeps only in-frame clones and is missing some. This table holds 11,000 to 15,000 clones, roughly 92% found once. The sequenced sample was CD4+ or CD8+ T cells sorted from blood, obtained in a trial of the OX40 agonist ivuxolimab. The receptors derive from an adult with an advanced solid tumor such as melanoma, head and neck, liver or kidney cancer.

V gene TRBV2 combines with J gene TRBJ2-2, with TRBD1 matching 7 bases. The CDR3 totals 19 residues. V lost 2 bases and J lost 7; bases outside the gene matches: 19. CDR1 SNHLY and CDR2 FYNNEI come from the germline V gene. CDR3 residues: CASSERRGVGTATLGELFF. CDR3 coding DNA: TGTGCCAGCAGTGAAAGGCGAGGGGTTGGGACAGCAACCCTCGGGGAGCTGTTTTTT.

V is TRBV4-3 and J is TRBJ2-1; 9 bases align to TRBD2. CDR3 length equals 15 residues. The V segment lost 4 bases and the J segment 8 bases; nucleotides outside the gene matches: 9. The germline CDR1 and CDR2 sequences are LGHNA and YSLEER. CDR3 DNA: TGCGCCAGCAGCCCGCGGGGTAGCGGGAGCGATGAGCAGTTCTTC. This sequence encodes CASSPRGSGSDEQFF.

This chain links TRBV9 with TRBJ2-7; D unresolved. The CDR3 spans 13 residues. V was pared by 0 bases and J by 7 bases, with 11 bases between. Germline CDR1 reads SGDLS; CDR2 reads YYNGEE. CDR3 loop: CASSVGISGEQYF. In nucleotides, the CDR3 is TGTGCCAGCAGCGTAGGGATCTCAGGAGAGCAGTACTTC.

This chain uses TRBV7-4 with TRBJ2-1, with a possible D match to TRBD1 (6 bases). The ends were cut back, 6 bases at V and 1 base at J, with 19 bases in the middle. There are 17 residues in the CDR3. CDR1 SGHVT and CDR2 SQSDAQ come from the germline V gene. In DNA form, the CDR3 reads TGTGCCAGCAGATTATTCCAGGGGTTTATGTCCTACAATGAGCAGTTCTTC. Residues: CASRLFQGFMSYNEQFF.

The CDR3 spells CASSTPRTGLFYSGNTIYF. The CDR3 DNA follows: TGTGCCAGCAGTACCCCCCGGACAGGGCTTTTCTACTCTGGAAACACCATATATTTT. The chain is built from TRBV28 and TRBJ1-3, with 8 bases fitting TRBD1. The junction had 15 bases not matched to a gene; V was cut back by 5 bases and J by 0 bases. The germline V gene has CDR1 MDHEN and CDR2 SYDVKM. This CDR3 comprises 19 residues.

This chain connects TRBV19 to TRBJ2-2, with D uncertain. V was clipped by 3 bases and J by 7 bases, with 6 bases between them. In germline, CDR1 is LNHDA, CDR2 SQIVND (reference sequence). The CDR3 has 12 residues. DNA for the CDR3: TGTGCCAGTAGTATCTACCACGGGGAGCTGTTTTTT. Amino acid sequence: CASSIYHGELFF.

The chain has TRBV9 and TRBJ2-3; 10 bases are a match to TRBD2. This CDR3 has 15 amino acids. CDR1 and CDR2 from the germline V gene are SGDLS and YYNGEE. The trim removed 6 bases at V and 4 bases at J, leaving 8 bases unmatched. CDR3 region: CASTTSGGAADTQYF. The CDR3 bases are TGTGCCAGCACCACAAGCGGGGGGGCCGCAGATACGCAGTATTTT. Looking up the rest from reference TRBV9 and TRBJ2-3 gives the full variable domain: DSGVTQTPKHLITATGQRVTLRCSPRSGDLSVYWYQQSLDQGLQFLIQYYNGEERAKGNILERFSAQQFPDLHSELNLSSLELGDSALYFCASTTSGGAADTQYFGPGTRLTVL.

This rearrangement joins TRBV9 to TRBJ2-1; 8 bases line up with TRBD2. Trimming removed 6 bases from V and 8 bases from J; junction bases left unmatched: 10. This CDR3 has 14 amino acids. Per the germline V gene, CDR1 is SGDLS and CDR2 is YYNGEE. CDR3 coding DNA: TGTGCCAGCACCCCCTCGGGGGGGCATTATGAGCAGTTCTTC. Its protein product is CASTPSGGHYEQFF.

The chain carries TRBV18 and TRBJ2-1; the match to TRBD1 covers 8 bases. CDR3 length equals 17 residues. Germline assignment: CDR1 KGHSH and CDR2 LQKENI. The trim removed 3 bases at V and 4 bases at J, leaving 11 bases unmatched. CDR3 protein: CASSPFGQGLVYNEQFF. The DNA of the CDR3 is TGTGCCAGCTCACCGTTCGGACAGGGACTGGTTTACAATGAGCAGTTCTTC.

The CDR3 region has the DNA TGTGCCAGCAGCCCAACATCGGACACCTATGGCTACACCTTC. The encoded protein is CASSPTSDTYGYTF. The V call is TRBV7-9, the J call TRBJ1-2; maybe TRBD1 (5 bases). V was shortened by 5 bases and J by 4 bases, with 14 bases between the two germline ends. This CDR3 has 14 amino acids. From germline, CDR1 is SEHNR and CDR2 FQNEAQ (reference sequence).

This clone has only one observation. This chain connects TRBV4-3 to TRBJ2-5, with 11 bases lining up with TRBD2. Germline trimming cut 4 bases from V and 11 bases from J; bases unmatched to any gene: 12. This CDR3 has 15 residues. CDR1 LGHNA and CDR2 YSLEER come from the germline V gene. The CDR3 coding sequence is TGCGCCAGCAGCCTCGAACTAGCGGGAGTGGAGGAGCAGTACTTC. Encoded protein: CASSLELAGVEEQYF.

The CDR3 nucleotides are TGTGCCAGCAGCTTAGGGTATGGGGAATACAATGAGCAGTTCTTC. This translates into CASSLGYGEYNEQFF. This rearrangement joins TRBV7-9 to TRBJ2-1, with D unclear. Per the germline V gene, CDR1 is SEHNR and CDR2 is FQNEAQ (reference sequence). Trimming shortened V by 1 base and J by 4 bases, and 11 bases separated the two germline ends. This CDR3 has 15 amino acids.

The gene calls are TRBV5-1 and TRBJ1-4, with a possible D match to TRBD1 (6 bases). The CDR3 is 16 amino acids. Trimming left V 4 bases short and J 7 bases short, with 20 bases between. Germline V lookup: CDR1 SGHRS, CDR2 YFSETQ. The CDR3: CASSLMGGGAGEKLFF. In nucleotides, the CDR3 is TGCGCCAGCAGCCTAATGGGCGGGGGCGCAGGTGAAAAACTGTTTTTT.

V is TRBV7-6 and J is TRBJ2-7, with 9 bases fitting TRBD1. The CDR3 runs to 16 residues. CDR1 SGHVS and CDR2 FNYEAQ come from the germline V gene. After removal of 5 bases from V and 3 bases from J, the junction contained 11 bases not matched to a gene. In DNA form, the CDR3 reads TGTGCCAGCAGCCGAGAAACGGGACAGGGCATCTACGAGCAGTACTTC. Translation: CASSRETGQGIYEQYF.

V is TRBV28 and J is TRBJ1-5; 7 positions match TRBD1. J gave up 4 bases and V 2 bases, and 5 bases lay outside the gene matches. The CDR3 totals 15 residues. Germline lookup yields CDR1 MDHEN and CDR2 SYDVKM. In nucleotides, the CDR3 is TGTGCCAGCAGTTTAGTCGGCAGGGGGAATCAGCCCCAGCATTTT. This translates into CASSLVGRGNQPQHF.

The DNA of the CDR3 is TGTGCCAGCAGTTTATCGGCAGGCATGAACACTGAAGCTTTCTTT. Protein sequence: CASSLSAGMNTEAFF. The rearrangement uses TRBV27 and TRBJ1-1; D gene ambiguous. V lost 0 bases and J 0 bases, leaving 8 bases between the germline ends. Germline V lookup: CDR1 MNHEY, CDR2 SMNVEV (reference sequence). This CDR3 has 15 residues.

The genes are TRBV28 and TRBJ1-1; the D is unclear. The length of the CDR3 is 12 residues. From germline, CDR1 is MDHEN and CDR2 SYDVKM. Trimming took off 8 bases at V and 2 bases at J, with 9 bases between the two ends. CDR3 in DNA: TGTGCCAGCGTAAGATTAAACACTGAAGCTTTCTTT. It encodes CASVRLNTEAFF.

The chain has TRBV6-5 and TRBJ1-1; D is perhaps TRBD1 (5 bases). V shed 5 bases and J shed 5 bases, with 18 bases lying between them. Germline V CDR1 and CDR2: MNHEY, SVGAGI. The CDR3 runs to 15 residues. The CDR3 loop is CASSPDSTWRTEAFF. CDR3 nucleotides: TGTGCCAGCAGTCCCGACAGTACCTGGAGAACTGAAGCTTTCTTT.

V usage is TRBV7-9 and J usage is TRBJ2-3; 9 nucleotides align to TRBD2. Trimming removed 5 bases from V and 4 bases from J; junction bases left unmatched: 16. The germline V gene has CDR1 SEHNR and CDR2 FQNEAQ (reference sequence). CDR3 length equals 18 residues. The CDR3 DNA sequence: TGTGCCAGCAGCGACGTGATCGCGCGGGGGGGATGGTCAGATACGCAGTATTTT. The encoded protein is CASSDVIARGGWSDTQYF.

This sequence joins TRBV13 and TRBJ2-1; TRBD1 agrees at 8 bases. Germline-derived CDR1 and CDR2 are PRHDT and FYEKMQ (reference sequence). This CDR3 comprises 19 residues. Trimming at V came to 1 base and at J to 0 bases, leaving 11 bases not matched to a gene. This CDR3 reads CASSLEDGRQGSSYNEQFF. CDR3 DNA sequence: TGTGCCAGCAGCTTAGAGGATGGGAGACAGGGGTCCTCCTACAATGAGCAGTTCTTC.

The rearrangement links TRBV9 to TRBJ2-3, with TRBD2 matching over 10 bases. The CDR3 loop spans 14 amino acids. V lost 4 bases, J lost 4 bases, and 3 bases stayed unmatched. Per the germline V gene, CDR1 is SGDLS and CDR2 is YYNGEE. The chain's CDR3 is CASSPGTSADTQYF. The CDR3 region has the DNA TGTGCCAGCAGCCCTGGGACTAGCGCAGATACGCAGTATTTT.

The chain is built from TRBV19 and TRBJ2-7; a possible D gene is TRBD1 (5 bases). Germline CDR1 is LNHDA and CDR2 is SQIVND (reference sequence). The V end was cut by 2 bases, the J end by 2 bases, with 10 bases between. The CDR3 has 14 amino acids. The CDR3 sequence is CASSISPRAYEQYF. In nucleotides, the CDR3 is TGTGCCAGTAGTATATCCCCCAGGGCCTACGAGCAGTACTTC.

This clone was found once. This rearrangement joins TRBV7-9 to TRBJ2-1; possibly TRBD2 for D (5 bases). In germline, CDR1 is SEHNR, CDR2 FQNEAQ (reference sequence). The CDR3 runs 14 residues. Deletions cut 6 bases from V and 9 bases from J, with 18 bases between. CDR3 sequence: CASRPSLGGGEQFF. CDR3 sequence (DNA): TGTGCCAGCAGACCTTCACTAGGTGGCGGTGAGCAGTTCTTC.

V is TRBV19 and J is TRBJ2-6; tentatively, D is TRBD1 (6 bases). The CDR3 spans 15 residues. CDR1 is LNHDA, CDR2 SQIVND, per germline (reference sequence). The V end lost 5 bases, the J end lost 4 bases, and 12 bases lay between the germline ends. The CDR3 bases are TGTGCCAGTAGTCCCACAGGGTCCGGGGCCAACGTCCTGACTTTC. Amino acids: CASSPTGSGANVLTF.

V and J are TRBV6-4 and TRBJ2-1, with 9 bases fitting TRBD2. This CDR3 comprises 15 residues. Germline V gene sequence: CDR1 MRHNA, CDR2 SNTAGT. The V segment lost 4 bases and the J segment 7 bases; nucleotides outside the gene matches: 8. The CDR3: CASSVLAGSMNEQFF. The CDR3 region has the DNA TGTGCCAGCAGTGTTCTAGCGGGGTCGATGAATGAGCAGTTCTTC.

The chain combines TRBV27 with TRBJ1-5; unclear D gene. V shed 2 bases and J shed 1 base, with 9 bases lying between them. The CDR3 covers 15 residues. Germline V lookup: CDR1 MNHEY, CDR2 SMNVEV (reference sequence). CDR3 amino acids: CASSLNSGSNQPQHF. CDR3 sequence (DNA): TGTGCCAGCAGTTTAAATAGTGGCAGCAATCAGCCCCAGCATTTT.

For the CDR3, the DNA is TGTGCCAGCAGTTCAGACTGGGTGGACGAGCAGTACTTC. This translates into CASSSDWVDEQYF. The chain couples TRBV28 to TRBJ2-7; no firm D call. Trimming pared 4 bases from V and 5 bases from J, leaving 12 bases between. Germline loops: CDR1 MDHEN, CDR2 SYDVKM. This CDR3 spans 13 amino acids.

Here the CDR3 DNA reads TGCGCCAGCAGCGTCGCACAGGGGGTCTACAATGAGCAGTTCTTC. Translation: CASSVAQGVYNEQFF. The rearrangement uses TRBV5-1 and TRBJ2-1, with 8 positions matching TRBD1. The CDR3 length is 15 residues. Per germline, CDR1 SGHRS and CDR2 YFSETQ. With V trimmed by 4 bases and J by 3 bases, 6 bases remained unmatched.

This clone is categorized as medium-sized. This chain uses TRBV10-2 with TRBJ2-1, with TRBD2 matching 15 bases. Trimming took 5 bases from V and 9 from J; bases not matched to a gene: 5. Germline values: CDR1 WSHSY, CDR2 SAAADI. The CDR3 runs to 15 residues. The CDR3 spells CASSNGLAGGVEQFF. CDR3 DNA: TGCGCCAGCAGTAACGGACTAGCGGGAGGGGTTGAGCAGTTCTTC.

The chain has TRBV7-3 and TRBJ2-3; weak D call: TRBD2 (5 bases). The CDR3 length is 16 residues. The germline CDR1 and CDR2 sequences are SGHTA and FQGTGA. Deletions cut 1 base from V and 2 bases from J, with 13 bases between. The CDR3 spells CASSLMTGTTTDTQYF. In nucleotides, the CDR3 is TGTGCCAGCAGCTTAATGACGGGAACAACCACAGATACGCAGTATTTT.

The chain recombines TRBV27 with TRBJ1-5; D remains unclear. Germline CDR1 reads MNHEY; CDR2 reads SMNVEV (reference sequence). This CDR3 contains 12 residues. The V and J ends lost 10 bases and 11 bases respectively, with 18 bases between them. The chain's CDR3 is CATQHDLCAQHF. CDR3 DNA: TGTGCCACCCAACACGACCTATGCGCCCAGCATTTT.

J is TRBJ1-1 and V is TRBV30; 10 bases are a match to TRBD1. The V and J ends lost 5 bases and 4 bases, in that order; junction bases with no gene match: 4. The germline V gene encodes CDR1 GTSNPN and CDR2 SVGIG (reference sequence). The CDR3 covers 13 residues. The CDR3 region has the DNA TGTGCCTGGGAGGGACAGGGGATCACTGAAGCTTTCTTT. The encoded protein is CAWEGQGITEAFF. Variable domain in full (rest from reference TRBV30 and TRBJ1-1): SQTIHQWPATLVQPVGSPLSLECTVEGTSNPNLYWYRQAAGRGLQLLFYSVGIGQISSEVPQNLSASRPQDRQFILSSKKLLLSDSGFYLCAWEGQGITEAFFGQGTRLTVV.